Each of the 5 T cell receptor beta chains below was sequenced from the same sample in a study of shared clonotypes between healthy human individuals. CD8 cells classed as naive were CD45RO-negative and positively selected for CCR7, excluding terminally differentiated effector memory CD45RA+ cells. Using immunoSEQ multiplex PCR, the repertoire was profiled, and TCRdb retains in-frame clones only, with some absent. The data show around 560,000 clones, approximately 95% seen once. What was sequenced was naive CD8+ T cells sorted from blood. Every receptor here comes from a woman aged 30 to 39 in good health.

Here the CDR3 DNA reads TGCGCCAGCAGTGATTCCGGGGGCGAGGGCTACACCTTC. This sequence encodes CASSDSGGEGYTF. The J gene is TRBJ1-2, the V gene TRBV10-1, with a tentative D call TRBD1 (6 bases). V gave up 3 bases and J gave up 8 bases, with 13 bases separating them. CDR1 and CDR2 (germline): WNHNN, SYGVQD (reference sequence). The CDR3 covers 13 residues.

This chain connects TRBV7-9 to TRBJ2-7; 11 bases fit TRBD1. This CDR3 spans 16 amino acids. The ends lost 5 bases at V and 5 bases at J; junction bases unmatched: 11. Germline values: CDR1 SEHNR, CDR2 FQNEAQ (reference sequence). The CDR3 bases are TGTGCCAGCAGCACCCAGTCGGGACAGGGGGTTGACGAGCAGTACTTC. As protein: CASSTQSGQGVDEQYF.

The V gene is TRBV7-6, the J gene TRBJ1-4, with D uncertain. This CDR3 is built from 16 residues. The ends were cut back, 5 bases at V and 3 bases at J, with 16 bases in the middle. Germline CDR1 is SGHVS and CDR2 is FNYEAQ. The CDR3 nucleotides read TGTGCCAGCAGCGTACGCGACGTTGGACCTAATGAAAAACTGTTTTTT. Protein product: CASSVRDVGPNEKLFF.

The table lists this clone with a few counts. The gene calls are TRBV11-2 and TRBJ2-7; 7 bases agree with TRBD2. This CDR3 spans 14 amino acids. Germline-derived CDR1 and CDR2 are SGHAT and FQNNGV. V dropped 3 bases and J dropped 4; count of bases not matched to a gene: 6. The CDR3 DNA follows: TGTGCCAGCAGCTTTGCGGGAGCGTTGTACGAGCAGTACTTC. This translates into CASSFAGALYEQYF.

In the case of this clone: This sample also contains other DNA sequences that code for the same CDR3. CDR3 amino acids: CASGGGTEAFF. Here the CDR3 DNA reads TGTGCCAGCGGGGGGGGCACTGAAGCTTTCTTT. V and J are TRBV6-6 and TRBJ1-1; tentatively, D is TRBD1 (5 bases). The CDR3 contains 11 residues. Germline lookup yields CDR1 MNHNY and CDR2 SVGAGI (reference sequence). Trimming pared 8 bases from V and 4 bases from J, leaving 8 bases between.